This TCR beta chain was sequenced during a study of regulatory T cells in long-lasting Graves disease. Broader study findings: Study was limited to peripheral blood, excluding thyroid tissue. TRBV28, TRBJ1-2 and TRBJ2-5 were favored in persistent disease.

Investigators prepared the TCR beta libraries by applying iRepertoire HTBI primers and Arm-PCR of CDR3 regions. One entry per CDR3 protein results from TCRdb running MiXCR on the multiplex PCR reads. There are about 540,000 distinct CDR3 sequences in the sample; roughly 13% occur only once, and 8% to 10% lies in the top ten. Many counts were recorded for this clonotype. Its antigen is currently unknown. The time point here: newly diagnosed GD, antithyroid drugs for less than 3 months. The authors made the TCR library using RNA they extracted from PBMCs. The CDR3 has 14 residues. Trimming shortened V by 6 bases and J by 7 bases, and 16 bases separated the two germline ends. CDR1 SEHNR and CDR2 FQNEAQ come from the germline V gene (reference sequence). These data were also filed under a second study, of T cells in Graves' hyperthyroidism and ophthalmopathy. That paper notes: The HTBI set primed first-round TCR CDR3 RT-PCR.

The chain employs TRBV7-9 and TRBJ2-1; D not resolved. The clonotype was recovered from a man aged 25 to 40 with Graves disease. The starting material was peripheral blood mononuclear cells (PBMCs), obtained at new diagnosis, from a patient treated with antithyroid drugs. This CDR3 is CASSLLVDLNEQFF. Written as DNA, the CDR3 is TGTGCCAGCAGTCTTCTGGTCGATCTTAATGAGCAGTTCTTC.